This is a list of T cell receptor beta chains from one sample in a study of cytomegalovirus exposure and HLA in healthy donors. The data were produced by immunoSEQ multiplex PCR, yet TCRdb's version contains in-frame clones alone and is incomplete. The data include 75,000 to 95,000 clones; the top ten clones carry more than 5.5%. Sequencing input: PBMCs. The receptor source for this set is a girl aged 10 to 17 in good health and CMV-seropositive. Both conserved end residues are part of each CDR3. The D gene is left open where the match is weak.

j_gene,d_gene,v_gene,CDR3nt,CDR3aa
TRBJ2-7,.,TRBV27,TGTGCCAGCAGTTTGGCGGCCTCCTACGAGCAGTACTTC,CASSLAASYEQYF
TRBJ1-6,.,TRBV9,TGTGCCAGCAGCGTTACCGGGACACTAAATTCACCCCTCCACTTT,CASSVTGTLNSPLHF
TRBJ1-5,.,TRBV19,TGTGCCAGCACATACTCACGAGGTCGCGGTAATCAGCCCCAGCATTTT,CASTYSRGRGNQPQHF
TRBJ2-1,TRBD2,TRBV6-5,TGTGCCAGCAGCTGGACTAGCGGGGGGGCAGATGAGCAGTTCTTC,CASSWTSGGADEQFF
TRBJ2-5,TRBD2,TRBV10-3,TGTGCCATCAGGGGGGAAGCGGGAGAAGAGACCCAGTACTTC,CAIRGEAGEETQYF
TRBJ2-5,.,TRBV5-4,TGTGCCAGCAGCTTGGCCCGGAGGGACTCTCAAGAGACCCAGTACTTC,CASSLARRDSQETQYF
TRBJ1-3,.,TRBV5-6,TGTGCCAGCAGCTTGGTCAACTCTGGAAACACCATATATTTT,CASSLVNSGNTIYF
TRBJ1-1,.,TRBV5-6,TGTGCCAGCAGCTACAGGGCGGGCACTGAAGCTTTCTTT,CASSYRAGTEAFF
TRBJ1-5,.,TRBV19,TGTGCCAGTGGGGCCAGTGGAGGCAATCAGCCCCAGCATTTT,CASGASGGNQPQHF
TRBJ1-2,TRBD1,TRBV5-4,TGTGCCAGCAGCTCATGGGCAGGGGGCTATGGCTACACCTTC,CASSSWAGGYGYTF
TRBJ2-5,TRBD2,TRBV7-9,TGTGCCAGCAGCCAAATCCTAGCGGGGGGGCCCGAGACCCAGTACTTC,CASSQILAGGPETQYF
TRBJ1-5,.,TRBV7-2,TGTGCCAGCAGCTCCGGACAGTTCAATCAGCCCCAGCATTTT,CASSSGQFNQPQHF
TRBJ1-2,TRBD1,TRBV6-6,TGTGCCAGCAGCGTTGGGACAGGGGGTATGGATGGCTACACCTTC,CASSVGTGGMDGYTF
TRBJ2-7,TRBD2,TRBV5-1,TGCGCCAGCAGCCTGTTGACTAGCGGGAGATCCATGAGCTCCTACGAGCAGTACTTC,CASSLLTSGRSMSSYEQYF
TRBJ1-6,TRBD1,TRBV18,TGTGCCAGCTCACCACCGGGACAGGGTACCAATTCACCCCTCCACTTT,CASSPPGQGTNSPLHF
TRBJ1-3,.,TRBV19,TGTGCCAGTAGCCGATTCGACATGGGAGACTCTGGAAACACCATATATTTT,CASSRFDMGDSGNTIYF
TRBJ1-2,.,TRBV10-3,TGTGCCATCAGTGCCGGCGGGAACTATGGCTACACCTTC,CAISAGGNYGYTF
TRBJ2-5,TRBD2,TRBV5-1,TGCGCCAGCAGCTCGGGACTAGCGGGGGGTCGAGAGACCCAGTACTTC,CASSSGLAGGRETQYF
TRBJ2-3,.,TRBV15,TGTGCCACCAGCAGATCTAGCACAGATACGCAGTATTTT,CATSRSSTDTQYF
TRBJ1-4,TRBD1,TRBV6-6,TGTGCCAGCACCGAGGGACAGGGGGCCATTAATGAAAAACTGTTTTTT,CASTEGQGAINEKLFF
TRBJ1-2,TRBD1,TRBV5-1,TGCGCCAGCAGCTTGAGACAGGGAGAAGGCTACACCTTC,CASSLRQGEGYTF
TRBJ1-2,.,TRBV29-1,TGCAGCGTTGAAGAACGGACCGCGGGAGGCTACACCTTC,CSVEERTAGGYTF
TRBJ1-2,TRBD1,TRBV5-1,TGCGCCAGCAGCTTGGAGGGCCAGGGGGACTATGGCTACACCTTC,CASSLEGQGDYGYTF
TRBJ1-2,.,TRBV2,TGTGCCAGCAGCGCCGCAGCTAACTATGGCTACACCTTC,CASSAAANYGYTF
TRBJ2-7,.,TRBV7-2,TGTGCCAGCAGCCCCCCGTCGCTAGCCGAGCAGTACTTC,CASSPPSLAEQYF
TRBJ2-7,TRBD2,TRBV11-3,TGTGCCAGCAGCTTAGAGGCAATTGGACTAGCGTGGAGCTCCTACGAGCAGTACTTC,CASSLEAIGLAWSSYEQYF
TRBJ1-2,TRBD1,TRBV28,TGTGCCAGCAGTTTTGTTTCGCCCCGGGACAGGGACACTCTAAACTATGGCTACACCTTC,CASSFVSPRDRDTLNYGYTF
TRBJ1-1,TRBD1,TRBV4-1,TGCGCCAGCAGCCAAGGGACAGGGGAGGGTCGGAACACTGAAGCTTTCTTT,CASSQGTGEGRNTEAFF
TRBJ2-4,TRBD2,TRBV10-2,TGCGCCAGCAGTGGGCCTTCACTAGCGGGGGGCCACATAGCCAAAAACATTCAGTACTTC,CASSGPSLAGGHIAKNIQYF
TRBJ1-1,.,TRBV11-2,TGTGCCAGCGGGGGGGGTGAAGCTTTCTTT,CASGGGEAFF
TRBJ2-1,TRBD1,TRBV19,TGTGCCAGTCAGAACAGGGGGCTATACAATGAGCAGTTCTTC,CASQNRGLYNEQFF
TRBJ1-2,.,TRBV7-9,TGTGCCAGCAGCCCACCCACAGGGTCGGGTGGCTACACCTTC,CASSPPTGSGGYTF
TRBJ1-5,.,TRBV25-1,TGTGCCAGCAGGGGAGACGGACAGATCAATCAGCCCCAGCATTTT,CASRGDGQINQPQHF
TRBJ2-7,.,TRBV4-2,TGTGCCAGCAGCCAAGAATCGGAGACAGGATCATACGAGCAGTACTTC,CASSQESETGSYEQYF
TRBJ2-1,TRBD1,TRBV5-1,TGCGCCAGCAGCTTTGGGGACAGATCCTACAATGAGCAGTTCTTC,CASSFGDRSYNEQFF
TRBJ1-2,.,TRBV11-2,TGTGCCAGCAGCTTGCAAGGGTTGGGAGCTAACTATGGCTACACCTTC,CASSLQGLGANYGYTF